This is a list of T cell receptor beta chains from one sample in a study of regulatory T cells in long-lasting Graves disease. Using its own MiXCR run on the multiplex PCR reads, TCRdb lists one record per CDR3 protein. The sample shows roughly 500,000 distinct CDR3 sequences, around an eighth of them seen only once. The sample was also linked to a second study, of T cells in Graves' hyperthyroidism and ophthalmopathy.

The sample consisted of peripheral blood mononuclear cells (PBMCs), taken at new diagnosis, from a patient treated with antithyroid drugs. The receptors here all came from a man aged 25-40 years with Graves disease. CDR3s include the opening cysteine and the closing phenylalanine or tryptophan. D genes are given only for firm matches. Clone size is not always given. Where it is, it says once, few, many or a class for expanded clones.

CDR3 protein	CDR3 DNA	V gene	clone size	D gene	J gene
CASSLNAWDGNYGYTF	TGCGCCAGCAGCTTGAACGCCTGGGACGGTAACTATGGCTACACCTTC	TRBV5-1	many	.	TRBJ1-2
CASSFSGISYEQYF	TGTGCCAGCAGCTTTAGCGGGATTAGCTACGAGCAGTACTTC	TRBV7-2	many	TRBD2	TRBJ2-7
CASSPVPWTGSYEQYF	TGTGCCAGCAGCCCCGTTCCGTGGACAGGGTCCTACGAGCAGTACTTC	TRBV11-2	many	TRBD1	TRBJ2-7
CSPYRRPPEEQFF	TGCAGTCCCTATCGGCGGCCCCCGGAGGAGCAGTTCTTC	TRBV20-1	many	.	TRBJ2-1
CASSARDGSSYEQYF	TGTGCCAGCAGTGCCCGGGACGGCAGCTCCTACGAGCAGTACTTC	TRBV6-1	many	.	TRBJ2-7
CSARDRTATNTGELFF	TGCAGTGCTAGAGATAGGACGGCTACGAACACCGGGGAGCTGTTTTTT	TRBV20-1	many	.	TRBJ2-2
CAWIAGGRPKTQYF	TGTGCCTGGATAGCAGGCGGGAGGCCCAAGACCCAGTACTTC	TRBV30	many	TRBD2	TRBJ2-5
CATSDTGGETSYNEQFF	TGTGCCACCAGTGATACCGGAGGGGAAACCTCCTACAATGAGCAGTTCTTC	TRBV24-1	many	.	TRBJ2-1
CASSSTSGRSSYEQYF	TGTGCCAGCAGCTCGACTAGCGGGAGGAGCAGCTACGAGCAGTACTTC	TRBV7-9	many	TRBD2	TRBJ2-7
CASSGDSSSMDEQFF	TGTGCCAGCAGCGGGGACAGTTCATCTATGGATGAGCAGTTCTTC	TRBV9	many	TRBD1	TRBJ2-1
CSARDVTTGEAFF	TGCAGTGCTAGAGATGTTACGACAGGGGAAGCTTTCTTT	TRBV20-1	many	TRBD1	TRBJ1-1
CRVTYAYNEQFF	TGCAGGGTTACGTACGCCTACAATGAGCAGTTCTTC	TRBV20-1	many	.	TRBJ2-1
CASSHQGYGANVLTF	TGTGCCAGCAGTCATCAGGGGTATGGGGCCAACGTCCTGACTTTC	TRBV11-1	.	.	TRBJ2-6
CASSYSTSGYTF	TGTGCCAGCAGTTACTCCACCTCAGGCTACACCTTC	TRBV6-5	.	.	TRBJ1-2
CATSRGLGGEAQYF	TGTGCCACCAGCAGGGGACTTGGAGGGGAGGCCCAGTACTTC	TRBV15	.	.	TRBJ2-5
CATSRRTPLTEAFF	TGTGCCACCAGCAGACGGACGCCACTCACTGAAGCTTTCTTT	TRBV15	many	.	TRBJ1-1
CANEARTGDRTEYICEQFF	.	TRBV19	few	.	TRBJ2-1
CASSHGQEGYEQYF	TGTGCCAGCAGTCACGGACAGGAGGGCTACGAGCAGTACTTC	TRBV6-2/TRBV6-3	.	.	TRBJ2-7
CASSLTSRGDTQYF	TGTGCCAGCAGTTTAACGAGTCGGGGGGATACGCAGTATTTT	TRBV12-3/TRBV12-4	many	.	TRBJ2-3
CASSFQTQYF	TGTGCCAGCAGCTTCCAGACCCAGTACTTC	TRBV5-8	many	.	TRBJ2-5
CASSESGLGEQYF	TGTGCCAGCAGTGAAAGCGGTCTGGGGGAGCAGTACTTC	TRBV2	many	.	TRBJ2-7
CATSGRGLETQYF	TGTGCCACCAGTGGCAGGGGGCTGGAGACCCAGTACTTC	TRBV24-1	few	TRBD1	TRBJ2-5
CSARELRETQYF	TGCAGTGCTAGAGAACTTCGAGAGACCCAGTACTTC	TRBV20-1	many	.	TRBJ2-5
CASGPGLGSYTF	TGTGCTAGTGGTCCCGGACTGGGGAGCTACACCTTC	TRBV12-5	.	.	TRBJ1-2
CSAGRSGNQPQHF	TGCAGTGCTGGTCGTTCGGGCAATCAGCCCCAGCATTTT	TRBV20-1	.	.	TRBJ1-5
CASSFAGGSTRELFF	TGCGCCAGCAGCTTCGCGGGAGGGAGCACCAGGGAGCTGTTTTTT	TRBV5-1	.	TRBD2	TRBJ2-2
CASSFLAGGIGTGELFF	TGCGCCAGCAGCTTCCTAGCGGGAGGGATCGGGACCGGGGAGCTGTTTTTT	TRBV5-1	.	TRBD2	TRBJ2-2
CASSKHTSMTYEQYF	TGTGCCAGTTCGAAACACACATCAATGACCTACGAGCAGTACTTC	TRBV19	.	.	TRBJ2-7
CSARGAGPVRSTEAFF	TGCAGTGCTAGGGGGGCAGGTCCTGTCCGTAGCACTGAAGCTTTCTTT	TRBV20-1	many	.	TRBJ1-1
CASSFFPEQETQYF	TGTGCCAGCAGCTTTTTTCCGGAGCAAGAGACCCAGTACTTC	TRBV7-7	few	.	TRBJ2-5
CASSMRNTGSNEQFF	TGTGCCAGCAGTATGCGCAATACAGGGTCCAATGAGCAGTTCTTC	TRBV27	many	.	TRBJ2-1
CSAPTSGKNSYNEQFF	TGCAGTGCGCCGACTAGCGGGAAGAACTCCTACAATGAGCAGTTCTTC	TRBV20-1	many	TRBD2	TRBJ2-1
CASSFQLAGDTQYF	TGTGCCAGCAGCTTCCAACTAGCGGGAGATACGCAGTATTTT	TRBV11-2	.	TRBD2	TRBJ2-3
CASSDSGGKETQYF	TGTGCCAGCAGCGACTCAGGAGGAAAAGAGACCCAGTACTTC	TRBV7-9	.	.	TRBJ2-5
CASRALRAGGGEQYF	TGTGCCAGTCGCGCCCTACGAGCGGGAGGGGGGGAGCAGTACTTC	TRBV11-2	many	TRBD2	TRBJ2-7
CASSLGDNEQFF	TGTGCCAGCAGCTTAGGGGACAATGAGCAGTTCTTC	TRBV11-2	many	.	TRBJ2-1
CASTLGGSGTKETQYF	TGCGCCAGTACCCTGGGGGGCAGCGGCACTAAAGAGACCCAGTACTTC	TRBV5-1	few	.	TRBJ2-5
CASIALYQQETQYF	TGTGCCAGCATAGCCCTCTACCAGCAAGAGACCCAGTACTTC	TRBV7-8	.	.	TRBJ2-5
CSARGPSGANYGYTF	TGCAGTGCTAGAGGGCCGTCCGGGGCTAACTATGGCTACACCTTC	TRBV20-1	many	.	TRBJ1-2
CATSRGVSSRSKYF	TGTGCCACCAGCAGGGGTGTCAGTAGCCGAAGCAAGTACTTC	TRBV15	many	.	TRBJ2-7
CASSLDWVGNSPLHF	TGTGCCAGCAGCTTAGATTGGGTCGGTAATTCACCCCTCCACTTT	TRBV11-2	many	.	TRBJ1-6
CATSATSAGKLFF	TGTGCCACCAGTGCCACATCGGCGGGGAAACTGTTTTTT	TRBV24-1	many	.	TRBJ1-4
CASSPGRGILAGSTQYF	TGCGCCAGCAGCCCAGGGCGGGGTATACTAGCGGGATCTACGCAGTATTTT	TRBV5-1	.	TRBD2	TRBJ2-3
CSARTGGGDTQYF	TGCAGCGCACGGACAGGGGGCGGCGATACGCAGTATTTT	TRBV29-1	many	TRBD1	TRBJ2-3
CATSVGGGRADLNTGELFF	TGTGCCACCAGTGTTGGTGGCGGGAGGGCCGATTTGAACACCGGGGAGCTGTTTTTT	TRBV24-1	many	TRBD2	TRBJ2-2
CASKTGLYGYTF	TGTGCCAGCAAAACCGGGCTCTATGGCTACACCTTC	TRBV27	many	.	TRBJ1-2
CASSGRLAVGYNEQFF	TGTGCCAGCAGTGGCCGACTAGCGGTAGGCTACAATGAGCAGTTCTTC	TRBV6-1	many	TRBD2	TRBJ2-1
CASSLERTGRVSQYF	TGCGCCAGCAGCTTAGAGCGGACAGGGAGGGTGTCCCAGTACTTC	TRBV5-1	few	.	TRBJ2-5
CATSTGPTEAFF	TGTGCCACCTCTACAGGTCCCACTGAAGCTTTCTTT	TRBV14	.	.	TRBJ1-1
CSASYAYEQYF	TGCAGTGCTAGCTACGCCTACGAGCAGTACTTC	TRBV20-1	.	.	TRBJ2-7
CASRNRVYEQYF	TGCGCCAGCAGAAACAGGGTTTACGAGCAGTACTTC	TRBV5-1	many	.	TRBJ2-7
CASSLPEGLAGGYNEQFF	TGTGCCAGCAGTTTGCCCGAGGGACTAGCGGGAGGATACAATGAGCAGTTCTTC	TRBV12-3/TRBV12-4	many	TRBD2	TRBJ2-1
CASTMRQPNEKLFF	TGTGCCAGCACCATGAGACAGCCTAATGAAAAACTGTTTTTT	TRBV5-8	.	.	TRBJ1-4
CASSAAQPLGVPQYF	TGTGCCAGCAGCGCAGCACAGCCCCTCGGGGTGCCCCAGTACTTC	TRBV9	.	.	TRBJ2-5
CASSNLIGEQYF	TGTGCCAGCAGCAACCTAATAGGCGAGCAGTACTTC	TRBV6-1	many	.	TRBJ2-7
CASSLYAGGSETQYF	TGTGCCTCCAGCTTATATGCGGGAGGGAGCGAGACCCAGTACTTC	TRBV11-2	many	TRBD2	TRBJ2-5